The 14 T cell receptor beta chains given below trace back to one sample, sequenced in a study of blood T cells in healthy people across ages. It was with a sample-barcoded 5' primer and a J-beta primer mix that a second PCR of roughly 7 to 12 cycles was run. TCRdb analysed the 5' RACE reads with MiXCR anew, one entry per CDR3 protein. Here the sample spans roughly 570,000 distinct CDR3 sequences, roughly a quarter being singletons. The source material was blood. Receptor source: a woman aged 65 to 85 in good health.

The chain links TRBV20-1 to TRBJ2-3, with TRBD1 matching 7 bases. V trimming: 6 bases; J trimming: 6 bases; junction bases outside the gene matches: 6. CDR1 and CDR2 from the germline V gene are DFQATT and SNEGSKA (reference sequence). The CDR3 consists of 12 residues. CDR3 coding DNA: TGCAGTGCCGACCGACAGGGTGATACGCAGTATTTT. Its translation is CSADRQGDTQYF.

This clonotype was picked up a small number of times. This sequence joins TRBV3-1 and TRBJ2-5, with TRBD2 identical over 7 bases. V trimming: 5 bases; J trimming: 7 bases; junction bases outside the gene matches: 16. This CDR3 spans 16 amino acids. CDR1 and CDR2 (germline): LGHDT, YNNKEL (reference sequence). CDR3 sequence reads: CASSGYRDYGLLTQYF. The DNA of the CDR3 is TGTGCCAGCAGCGGATACCGGGACTACGGATTACTGACCCAGTACTTC.

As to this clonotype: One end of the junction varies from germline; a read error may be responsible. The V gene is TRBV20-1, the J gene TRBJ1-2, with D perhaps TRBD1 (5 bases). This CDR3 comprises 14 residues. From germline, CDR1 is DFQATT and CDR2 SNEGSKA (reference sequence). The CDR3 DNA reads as TGCAGTGCTAGAGACGGCAGGGAAGACTATGGCTGCACCTTC. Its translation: CSARDGREDYGCTF.

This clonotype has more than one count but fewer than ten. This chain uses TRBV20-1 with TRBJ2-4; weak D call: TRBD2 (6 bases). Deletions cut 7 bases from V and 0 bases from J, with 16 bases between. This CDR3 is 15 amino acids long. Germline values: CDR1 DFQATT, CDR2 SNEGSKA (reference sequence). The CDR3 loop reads CSVPGDSLAKNIQYF. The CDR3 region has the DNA TGCAGTGTTCCGGGGGACTCTCTAGCCAAAAACATTCAGTACTTC.

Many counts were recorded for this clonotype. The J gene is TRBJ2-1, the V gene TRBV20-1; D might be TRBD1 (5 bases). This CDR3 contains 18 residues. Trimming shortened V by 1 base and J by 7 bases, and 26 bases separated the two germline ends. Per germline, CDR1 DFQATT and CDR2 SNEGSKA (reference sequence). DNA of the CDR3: TGCAGTGCTAGAGGGGGCAGGATGGGGTCGCTGAGGTCGAATGAGCAGTTCTTC. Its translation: CSARGGRMGSLRSNEQFF.

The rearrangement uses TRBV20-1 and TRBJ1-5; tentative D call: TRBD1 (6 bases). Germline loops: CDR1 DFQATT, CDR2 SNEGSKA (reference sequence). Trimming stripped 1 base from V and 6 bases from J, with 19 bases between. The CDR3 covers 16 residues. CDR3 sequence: CSARAREGGGRQPQHF. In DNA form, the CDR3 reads TGCAGTGCTAGAGCTCGGGAGGGCGGGGGGCGTCAGCCCCAGCATTTT.

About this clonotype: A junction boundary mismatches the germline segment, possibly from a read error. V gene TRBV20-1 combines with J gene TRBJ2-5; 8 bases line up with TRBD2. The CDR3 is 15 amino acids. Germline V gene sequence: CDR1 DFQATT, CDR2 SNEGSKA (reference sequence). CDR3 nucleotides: TGCAGTGCTAACCCCCCCAGCGGGGGCCGAGAGACCCGGTACTTC. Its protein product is CSANPPSGGRETRYF.

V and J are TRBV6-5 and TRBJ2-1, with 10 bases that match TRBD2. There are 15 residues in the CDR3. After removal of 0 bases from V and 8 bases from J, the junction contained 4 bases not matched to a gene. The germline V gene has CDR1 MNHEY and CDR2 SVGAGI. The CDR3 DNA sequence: TGTGCCAGCAGTTACTCAAGCGGGGGGGCCTATGAGCAGTTCTTC. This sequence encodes CASSYSSGGAYEQFF.

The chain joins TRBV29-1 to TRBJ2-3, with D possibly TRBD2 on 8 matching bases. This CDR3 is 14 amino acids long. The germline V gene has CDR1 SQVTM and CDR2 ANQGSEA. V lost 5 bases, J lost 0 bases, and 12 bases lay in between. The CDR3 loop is CSVREGASTDTQYF. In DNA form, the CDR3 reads TGCAGCGTTCGGGAGGGGGCTAGCACAGATACGCAGTATTTT.

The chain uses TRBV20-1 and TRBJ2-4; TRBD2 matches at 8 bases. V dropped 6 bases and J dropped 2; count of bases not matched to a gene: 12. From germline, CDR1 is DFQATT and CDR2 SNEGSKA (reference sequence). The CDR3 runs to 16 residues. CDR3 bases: TGCAGTGCCATCTCGGGGGGGCAGGGGTCCAAAAACATTCAGTACTTC. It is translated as CSAISGGQGSKNIQYF.

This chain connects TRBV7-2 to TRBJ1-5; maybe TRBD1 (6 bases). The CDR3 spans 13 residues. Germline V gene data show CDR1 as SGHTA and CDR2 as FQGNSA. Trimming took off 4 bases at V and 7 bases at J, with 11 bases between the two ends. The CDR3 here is CASSYLQGQPQHF. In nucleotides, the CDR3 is TGTGCCAGCAGCTACTTACAGGGCCAGCCCCAGCATTTT.

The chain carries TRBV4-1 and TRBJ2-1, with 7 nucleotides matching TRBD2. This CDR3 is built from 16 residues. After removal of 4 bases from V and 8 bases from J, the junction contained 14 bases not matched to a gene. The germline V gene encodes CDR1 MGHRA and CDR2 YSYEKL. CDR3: CASSPRTSRPADEQFF. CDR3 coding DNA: TGCGCCAGCAGCCCCCGGACTAGTCGACCAGCAGATGAGCAGTTCTTC.

Here the CDR3 DNA reads TGTGCCAGCAGTGAGGGGACAGGGGAGTACAATGAGCAGTTCTTC. It yields the protein CASSEGTGEYNEQFF. The chain has TRBV2 and TRBJ2-1; TRBD1 matches at 10 bases. The CDR3 consists of 15 residues. Germline CDR1 reads SNHLY; CDR2 reads FYNNEI. Trimming removed 3 bases from V and 4 bases from J; junction bases left unmatched: 3.

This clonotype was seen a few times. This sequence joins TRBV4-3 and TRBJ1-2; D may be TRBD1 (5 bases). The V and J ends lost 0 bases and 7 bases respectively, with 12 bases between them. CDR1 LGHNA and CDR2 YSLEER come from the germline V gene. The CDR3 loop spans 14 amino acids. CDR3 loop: CASSQDLGGVGYTF. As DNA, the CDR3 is TGCGCCAGCAGCCAAGATTTGGGAGGGGTTGGCTACACCTTC.